This T cell receptor beta chain originates from a study of blood T cell repertoires in COVID-19. Some clones are missing from TCRdb's copy, which holds only in-frame ones; the method was immunoSEQ multiplex PCR. Found here are 150,000 to 160,000 clones, around 83% of them singletons; the top ten hold 25% to 30%. Sequencing was performed on peripheral blood. This TCR came from a woman between 55 and 75 years old with acute or convalescent COVID-19.

CDR3: CASSIEASYEQYF. In DNA form, the CDR3 reads TGTGCCAGTAGTATTGAGGCTAGCTACGAGCAGTACTTC. V and J are TRBV19 and TRBJ2-7; D call uncertain. CDR1 and CDR2 from the germline V gene are LNHDA and SQIVND (reference sequence). The CDR3 has 13 residues. Trimming removed 3 bases from V and 3 bases from J, with 9 bases in between.